A single sample is the source of the 17 T cell receptor beta chains below, sequenced in a study of blood T cell repertoires in COVID-19. Some clones are missing from TCRdb's copy, which holds only in-frame ones; the method was immunoSEQ multiplex PCR. The table records just under 100,000 clones, just over 85% of them present only once. Material: peripheral blood. These receptor sequences come from a woman aged 55-70 years in a cohort sampled during active or convalescent COVID-19.

This clone was detected once. This chain connects TRBV27 to TRBJ2-7, with D uncertain. V was trimmed by 8 bases and J by 3 bases, leaving 17 bases between them. The CDR3 sequence is 14 residues long. Germline loops: CDR1 MNHEY, CDR2 SMNVEV (reference sequence). CDR3 loop: CASGPMGGFYEQYF. The DNA of the CDR3 is TGTGCCAGCGGGCCCATGGGTGGGTTCTACGAGCAGTACTTC.

The chain is built from TRBV24-1 and TRBJ1-5; 7 bases are shared with TRBD1. Germline-derived CDR1 and CDR2 are KGHDR and SFDVKD. Losses at the gene ends were 7 bases for V and 0 bases for J; bases not matched to a gene: 14. The length of the CDR3 is 18 residues. CDR3: CATSESGQQLYSNQPQHF. CDR3 coding DNA: TGTGCCACCAGCGAATCGGGACAGCAGCTTTATAGCAATCAGCCCCAGCATTTT.

The chain is built from TRBV28 and TRBJ2-7, with no clear D. The CDR3 extends over 13 amino acids. V was clipped by 7 bases and J by 2 bases, with 12 bases between them. CDR1 and CDR2 from the germline V gene are MDHEN and SYDVKM. The DNA for the CDR3 is TGTGCCAGCACCCCAACTATCCCCTACGAGCAGTACTTC. Its protein is CASTPTIPYEQYF. The whole variable domain, remainder taken from reference TRBV28 and TRBJ2-7, is DVKVTQSSRYLVKRTGEKVFLECVQDMDHENMFWYRQDPGLGLRLIYFSYDVKMKEKGDIPEGYSVSREKKERFSLILESASTNQTSMYLCASTPTIPYEQYFGPGTRLTVT.

The V gene is TRBV6-5, the J gene TRBJ2-7; D not certain. CDR1 and CDR2 (germline): MNHEY, SVGAGI. The CDR3 runs to 12 residues. Deletions cut 6 bases from V and 5 bases from J, with 11 bases between. CDR3: CASSPSGDEQYF. CDR3 nucleotides: TGTGCCAGCAGCCCCTCCGGTGACGAGCAGTACTTC.

This chain joins TRBV6-1 and TRBJ2-3; TRBD2 agrees at 12 bases. The CDR3 is made up of 16 amino acids. V shed 5 bases and J 8 bases; nucleotides not matched to a gene: 11. Germline lookup yields CDR1 MNHNS and CDR2 SASEGT. In DNA form, the CDR3 reads TGTGCCAGCAGTCAAGGGCCTGGACTAGCGGGATCTACGCAGTATTTT. Translation: CASSQGPGLAGSTQYF.

In regard to this clone: The identical CDR3 is also encoded by other nucleotide sequences in the sample. This rearrangement joins TRBV19 to TRBJ1-5; D gene uncertain. The CDR3 consists of 15 residues. Germline CDR1 reads LNHDA; CDR2 reads SQIVND (reference sequence). The V and J ends lost 1 base and 0 bases respectively, with 7 bases between them. The CDR3 coding sequence is TGTGCCAGTAGTATAGTTGGCCATAGCAATCAGCCCCAGCATTTT. This sequence encodes CASSIVGHSNQPQHF.

This clone has at least ten counts. The rearrangement links TRBV7-3 to TRBJ2-1; D remains unclear. This CDR3 is built from 16 residues. Per germline, CDR1 SGHTA and CDR2 FQGTGA. V lost 1 base and J lost 4, with 14 bases in between. This CDR3 reads CASSLMGGSNYNEQFF. CDR3 sequence (DNA): TGTGCCAGCAGCTTAATGGGTGGTAGCAATTACAATGAGCAGTTCTTC.

This clone was recorded once. This chain links TRBV11-3 with TRBJ2-2; tentatively, D is TRBD1 (6 bases). The germline CDR1 and CDR2 sequences are SGHNT and YENEEA. The CDR3 is 17 amino acids. V shed 0 bases and J shed 3 bases, with 14 bases lying between them. CDR3 region: CASSLDTVPGDTGELFF. CDR3 nucleotide sequence: TGTGCCAGCAGCTTAGATACCGTGCCAGGGGACACCGGGGAGCTGTTTTTT. Looking up the rest from reference TRBV11-3 and TRBJ2-2 gives the full variable domain: EAGVVQSPRYKIIEKKQPVAFWCNPISGHNTLYWYLQNLGQGPELLIRYENEEAVDDSQLPKDRFSAERLKGVDSTLKIQPAELGDSAVYLCASSLDTVPGDTGELFFGEGSRLTVL.

The chain has TRBV5-6 and TRBJ1-2, with TRBD1 as a possible D gene (5 bases). This CDR3 is built from 13 residues. V was pared by 4 bases and J by 7 bases, with 14 bases between. Germline CDR1 and CDR2: SGHDT and YYEEEE. The DNA for the CDR3 is TGTGCCAGCAGCCTAAAAGGGGTCGGTGGCTACACCTTC. Translated, it gives CASSLKGVGGYTF.

The genes are TRBV6-5 and TRBJ1-4, with 9 bases fitting TRBD1. CDR3 length equals 14 residues. In germline, CDR1 is MNHEY, CDR2 SVGAGI. Trimming cost V 7 bases and J 3 bases; bases outside gene matches: 3. The CDR3 is CASKQGAPNEKLFF. The CDR3 DNA reads as TGTGCCAGCAAACAGGGGGCGCCTAATGAAAAACTGTTTTTT.

This chain links TRBV5-1 with TRBJ2-7; weak D call: TRBD1 (6 bases). The germline V and J ends were trimmed by 2 bases and 5 bases, with 17 bases remaining between them. The CDR3 contains 15 residues. Looked up from germline, CDR1 is SGHRS and CDR2 is YFSETQ. In DNA form, the CDR3 reads TGCGCCAGCAGCTTTTGGGAAACAGGGCTGGACGAGCAGTACTTC. Encoded protein: CASSFWETGLDEQYF.

This chain joins TRBV27 and TRBJ2-1; possible D gene TRBD2, 6 bases. V shed 5 bases and J shed 9 bases, with 14 bases lying between them. The germline gives CDR1 MNHEY, CDR2 SMNVEV (reference sequence). This CDR3 contains 13 residues. The CDR3 here is CASSPTSSSEQFF. In DNA, the CDR3 is TGTGCCAGCAGTCCGACTAGTAGCAGTGAGCAGTTCTTC.

The rearrangement joins TRBV2 to TRBJ2-3, with 7 positions matching TRBD1. The V gene's germline CDR1 is SNHLY and CDR2 FYNNEI. Trimming at V came to 7 bases and at J to 4 bases, leaving 8 bases not matched to a gene. The CDR3 runs 14 residues. The CDR3, as DNA: TGTGCCAGCAACAGAAGGGGGCACTCAGATACGCAGTATTTT. This encodes CASNRRGHSDTQYF.

Only one count was recorded for this clone. V usage is TRBV19 and J usage is TRBJ2-3; 11 bases map to TRBD2. The CDR3 contains 15 residues. V lost 9 bases and J lost 1; bases outside the gene matches: 6. Germline-derived CDR1 and CDR2 are LNHDA and SQIVND (reference sequence). CDR3 sequence reads: CASRRTSGRTDTQYF. CDR3 DNA sequence: TGTGCCAGCCGAAGGACTAGCGGGCGCACAGATACGCAGTATTTT.

The CDR3 DNA reads TGCACCAGCAGCCAAGATCTGGCGGGAGCTCGCCAAGAGACCCAGTACTTC. It yields the protein CTSSQDLAGARQETQYF. The chain joins TRBV1 to TRBJ2-5; TRBD2, the D gene given by the table, was not confirmed from the DNA. TRBV1 is reported as a pseudogene. The CDR3 loop spans 17 amino acids.

The chain has TRBV2 and TRBJ2-7, with a tentative D call TRBD2 (6 bases). CDR1 is SNHLY and CDR2 is FYNNEI in the germline V gene. This CDR3 is 15 amino acids long. V shed 1 base and J shed 4 bases, with 14 bases lying between them. In DNA form, the CDR3 reads TGTGCCAGCAGTGAAGGCGGTAGCGGCTCATACGAGCAGTACTTC. Residues: CASSEGGSGSYEQYF.

The rearrangement uses TRBV10-3 and TRBJ2-1; 7 bases are shared with TRBD1. Germline V gene data show CDR1 as ENHRY and CDR2 as SYGVKD. The CDR3 runs 12 residues. The junction had 5 bases not matched to a gene; V was cut back by 9 bases and J by 6 bases. In nucleotides, the CDR3 is TGTGCCATAGGGGGCGGAAGCAATGAGCAGTTCTTC. It codes for CAIGGGSNEQFF.